A selection of T cell receptor beta chains follows, all from one sample in a study of T cell responses to AZD1222 COVID-19 vaccine. Assay used: immunoSEQ multiplex PCR; TCRdb lists only in-frame clones, some missing. In the table there are more than 70,000 clones, approximately 88% of which are singletons. The sample consisted of peripheral blood, taken on day 0 of AZD1222 vaccination. The receptors here all came from an adult in good health. CDR3s include the opening cysteine and the closing phenylalanine or tryptophan. D genes are given only for firm matches. The size of a clone is reported for some rows only, either as once, few or many, or as a class for expanded clones.

V	size	D	J	CDR3	DNA
TRBV3-1/TRBV3-2	few	-	TRBJ1-3	CASSPQIGSGNTIYF	TGTGCCAGCAGCCCTCAGATTGGGTCTGGAAACACCATATATTTT
TRBV2	-	-	TRBJ2-7	CASSPSEGPYEQYF	TGTGCCAGCAGCCCTAGCGAGGGTCCATACGAGCAGTACTTC
TRBV11-2	-	-	TRBJ2-3	CASSLERHTDTQYF	TGTGCCAGCAGCTTAGAGCGCCACACAGATACGCAGTATTTT
TRBV11-2	-	TRBD1	TRBJ2-5	CASSLGQGAFETQYF	TGTGCCAGCAGCCTGGGACAGGGGGCATTCGAGACCCAGTACTTC
TRBV7-2	once	-	TRBJ2-3	CASSLVGGTDTQYF	TGTGCCAGCAGCTTAGTCGGGGGCACAGATACGCAGTATTTT
TRBV6-6	-	-	TRBJ1-5	CASSYSGPNQPQHF	TGTGCCAGCAGTTACTCCGGCCCCAATCAGCCCCAGCATTTT
TRBV11-3	-	-	TRBJ1-1	CASSLHALGTEAFF	TGTGCCAGCAGCTTACATGCGTTGGGGACTGAAGCTTTCTTT
TRBV7-2	-	-	TRBJ1-5	CASSSKGGPQPQHF	TGTGCCAGCAGCTCAAAAGGGGGACCTCAGCCCCAGCATTTT
TRBV5-1	-	-	TRBJ2-3	CASSSEGYTSTDTQYF	TGCGCCAGCAGCTCTGAGGGGTATACTAGCACAGATACGCAGTATTTT
TRBV5-1	few	-	TRBJ1-2	CASRRVGGTYNYGYTF	TGCGCCAGCAGGAGGGTAGGGGGTACCTATAACTATGGCTACACCTTC